The T cell receptor beta chain described here comes from a study of blood T cell repertoires in COVID-19. Study-wide context: Both acute and convalescent COVID-19 samples were obtained from the United States, Italy and Spain. The cDNA or gDNA used as material had been derived from T cells, B-cell-depleted T cells, or PBMCs.

Authors' analysis steps: Using reference gene primer amplification, nucleated cell counts were estimated. TCRdb's copy holds only in-frame clones and misses some; the assay was immunoSEQ multiplex PCR. D and trimming were read from the DNA, whereas the V and J calls and clone size are those reported in that table. The sample gives 250,000 to 300,000 clones, 70% to 90% of which show up once; around 2% is in the top ten. Trimming took 4 bases from V and 6 from J, leaving 12 bases between them. Germline V gene lookup returns CDR1 KGHDR and CDR2 SFDVKD. The CDR3 extends over 13 amino acids. The rearrangement joins TRBV24-1 to TRBJ2-7; D is possibly TRBD2 (6 bases). Sequenced: PBMCs or T cells enriched from blood (not recorded which). The clonotype comes from an older woman in a cohort exposed to, infected with or recovered from COVID-19 (not recorded which). The CDR3 loop is CATSERRGAEQYF. The CDR3 nucleotides read TGTGCCACCAGTGAACGGCGGGGCGCCGAGCAGTACTTC.